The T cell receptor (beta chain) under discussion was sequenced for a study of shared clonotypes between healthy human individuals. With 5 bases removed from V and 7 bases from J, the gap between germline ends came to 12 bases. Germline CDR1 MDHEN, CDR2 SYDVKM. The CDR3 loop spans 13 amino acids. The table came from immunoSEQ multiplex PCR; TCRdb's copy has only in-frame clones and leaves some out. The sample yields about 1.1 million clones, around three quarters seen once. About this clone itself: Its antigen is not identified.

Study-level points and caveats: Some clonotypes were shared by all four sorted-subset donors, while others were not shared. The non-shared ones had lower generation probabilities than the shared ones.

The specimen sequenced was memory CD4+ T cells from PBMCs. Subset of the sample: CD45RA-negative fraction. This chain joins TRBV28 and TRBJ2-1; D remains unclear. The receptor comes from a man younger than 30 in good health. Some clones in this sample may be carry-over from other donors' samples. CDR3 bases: TGTGCCAGCAGTGGCGTGACTTGGAATGAGCAGTTCTTC. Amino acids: CASSGVTWNEQFF. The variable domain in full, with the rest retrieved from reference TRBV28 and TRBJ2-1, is DVKVTQSSRYLVKRTGEKVFLECVQDMDHENMFWYRQDPGLGLRLIYFSYDVKMKEKGDIPEGYSVSREKKERFSLILESASTNQTSMYLCASSGVTWNEQFFGPGTRLTVL.